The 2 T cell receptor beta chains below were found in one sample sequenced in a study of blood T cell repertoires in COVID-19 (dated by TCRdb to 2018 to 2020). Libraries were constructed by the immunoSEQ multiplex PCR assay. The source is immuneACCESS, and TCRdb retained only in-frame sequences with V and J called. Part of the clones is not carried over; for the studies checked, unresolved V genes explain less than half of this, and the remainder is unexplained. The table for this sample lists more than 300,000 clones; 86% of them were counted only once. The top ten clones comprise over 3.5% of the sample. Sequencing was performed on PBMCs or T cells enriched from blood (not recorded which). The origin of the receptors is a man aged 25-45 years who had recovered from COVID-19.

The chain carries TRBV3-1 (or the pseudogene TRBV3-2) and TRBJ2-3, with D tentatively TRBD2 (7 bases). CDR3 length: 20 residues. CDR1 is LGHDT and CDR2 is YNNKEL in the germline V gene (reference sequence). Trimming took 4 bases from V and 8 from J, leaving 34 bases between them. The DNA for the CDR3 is TGTGCCAGCAGCCCCCCCCGGGGGGCGGGGAGGGGTAAGCCCACCCCTACGCAGTATTTT. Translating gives CASSPPRGAGRGKPTPTQYF.

The CDR3 DNA sequence: TGTGCCAGCAGCCAACAGATGAGGGAGTTCTTC. This codes for CASSQQMREFF. The chain joins TRBV7-8 to TRBJ2-1; TRBD2 is a possible D gene (5 bases). This CDR3 has 11 amino acids. CDR1 SGHVS and CDR2 FQNEAQ come from the germline V gene. Trimming stripped 5 bases from V and 14 bases from J, with 13 bases between. Drawing the rest from reference TRBV7-8 and TRBJ2-1, the complete variable domain is GAGVSQSPRYKVAKRGQDVALRCDPISGHVSLFWYQQALGQGPEFLTYFQNEAQLDKSGLPSDRFFAERPEGSVSTLKIQRTQQEDSAVYLCASSQQMREFFGPGTRLTVL.